These 20 T cell receptor beta chains came from one sample sequenced in a study of blood T cell repertoires in COVID-19. Some clones are missing from TCRdb's copy, which holds only in-frame ones; the method was immunoSEQ multiplex PCR. Of 77,000 or so clones listed, around 83% are singletons. The sequencing sample was made of peripheral blood. The receptor source for this set is a man older than 75 with acute or convalescent COVID-19.

The chain joins TRBV14 to TRBJ2-3, with D unclear. The germline V gene has CDR1 SGHDN and CDR2 FVKESK. The CDR3 sequence is 13 residues long. The ends were cut back, 5 bases at V and 4 bases at J, with 10 bases in the middle. CDR3 residues: CASSSRVADTQYF. The CDR3 DNA reads TGTGCCAGCAGCTCGCGCGTGGCAGATACGCAGTATTTT.

The gene calls are TRBV29-1 and TRBJ1-2, with D possibly TRBD1 on 6 matching bases. V was shortened by 4 bases and J by 8 bases, with 20 bases between the two germline ends. This CDR3 has 14 residues. The germline V gene encodes CDR1 SQVTM and CDR2 ANQGSEA. CDR3 nucleotide sequence: TGCAGCGTTGCCCTGACAGGTGGCACTGGGGGCTACACCTTC. It specifies CSVALTGGTGGYTF.

The chain uses TRBV6-1 and TRBJ2-3; D call uncertain. Between the trimmed V and J ends, which lost 0 bases and 0 bases, there was a span of 13 bases. CDR1 is MNHNS, CDR2 SASEGT, per germline. There are 17 residues in the CDR3. Here the CDR3 reads CASSEALIATSTDTQYF. The CDR3 DNA is TGTGCCAGCAGTGAAGCGCTTATTGCAACTAGCACAGATACGCAGTATTTT.

The gene calls are TRBV20-1 and TRBJ1-6; a possible D gene is TRBD1 (6 bases). Trimming cost V 3 bases and J 6 bases, with 18 bases left between them. The CDR3 consists of 16 residues. Germline V lookup: CDR1 DFQATT, CDR2 SNEGSKA (reference sequence). The CDR3 DNA reads as TGCAGTGCTAGTTCGGGGCTACAGGGATTTAATTCACCCCTCCACTTT. It codes for CSASSGLQGFNSPLHF.

CDR3 protein: CASSWDSGQETQYF. DNA of the CDR3: TGTGCCAGCAGCTGGGACAGCGGCCAAGAGACCCAGTACTTC. The chain couples TRBV7-2 to TRBJ2-5; 7 bases line up with TRBD1. V shed 4 bases, J shed 1 base, and the junction held 3 bases outside the gene matches. Looked up from germline, CDR1 is SGHTA and CDR2 is FQGNSA. The CDR3 spans 14 residues.

The chain couples TRBV5-1 to TRBJ2-5, with D possibly matching TRBD1 (6 bases). The CDR3 length is 15 residues. Per the germline V gene, CDR1 is SGHRS and CDR2 is YFSETQ. Trimming took off 4 bases at V and 2 bases at J, with 15 bases between the two ends. The CDR3 reads CASSGLGQPQETQYF. Here the CDR3 DNA reads TGCGCCAGCAGCGGACTCGGACAGCCTCAAGAGACCCAGTACTTC.

This clone was counted a few times. The J gene is TRBJ2-2, the V gene TRBV7-8, with 7 bases matching TRBD1. Losses at the gene ends were 0 bases for V and 2 bases for J; bases not matched to a gene: 3. Germline lookup yields CDR1 SGHVS and CDR2 FQNEAQ. This CDR3 is built from 16 residues. The CDR3 nucleotides are TGTGCCAGCAGCTTAGCGTACAGGGGAAACACCGGGGAGCTGTTTTTT. Its translation: CASSLAYRGNTGELFF.

The CDR3 sequence is CASSSLAGDVTDTQYF. The CDR3 DNA reads TGTGCCAGCAGCTCATTAGCGGGGGATGTCACAGATACGCAGTATTTT. This chain uses TRBV11-2 with TRBJ2-3; 9 bases are a match to TRBD2. There are 16 residues in the CDR3. The germline V gene has CDR1 SGHAT and CDR2 FQNNGV. Trimming took 4 bases from V and 2 from J; bases not matched to a gene: 7.

The CDR3 loop is CASSLTGQSTDTQYF. Written as DNA, the CDR3 is TGTGCCAGCAGCTTGACAGGGCAGAGCACAGATACGCAGTATTTT. The J gene is TRBJ2-3, the V gene TRBV7-8; 7 bases are a match to TRBD1. The CDR3 covers 15 residues. The trim removed 3 bases at V and 0 bases at J, leaving 3 bases unmatched. Germline V gene data show CDR1 as SGHVS and CDR2 as FQNEAQ.

This clone was seen just once. This chain uses TRBV9 with TRBJ2-2, with 8 bases identical to TRBD2. The CDR3 consists of 16 residues. From germline, CDR1 is SGDLS and CDR2 YYNGEE. The J segment lost 6 bases and the V segment lost 0 bases, leaving 7 bases of the junction unmatched. The CDR3 region has the DNA TGTGCCAGCAGCGTAGAGGGTAGCGGGATGTCCGGGGAGCTGTTTTTT. Amino acids: CASSVEGSGMSGELFF.

The rearrangement links TRBV2 to TRBJ2-5; perhaps TRBD2 as D (5 bases). The V end was cut by 4 bases, the J end by 2 bases, with 8 bases between. This CDR3 contains 13 residues. CDR1 SNHLY and CDR2 FYNNEI come from the germline V gene. For the CDR3, the DNA is TGTGCCAGCAGTGTTTCGGGACAAGAGACCCAGTACTTC. This encodes CASSVSGQETQYF.

CDR3 loop: CASSQAQGPLGNTEAFF. The CDR3 DNA reads as TGTGCCAGCAGCCAAGCCCAGGGCCCACTGGGTAACACTGAAGCTTTCTTT. The genes are TRBV4-2 and TRBJ1-1; D perhaps matches TRBD1 (5 bases). Trimming left V 1 base short and J 2 bases short, with 17 bases between. The CDR3 loop spans 17 amino acids. Germline V gene lookup returns CDR1 LGHNA and CDR2 YNFKEQ.

This chain links TRBV7-2 with TRBJ1-3; TRBD1 might be the D (6 bases). The CDR3 spans 17 residues. Trimming removed 2 bases from V and 0 bases from J, with 14 bases in between. The germline V gene encodes CDR1 SGHTA and CDR2 FQGNSA. The CDR3 DNA reads TGTGCCAGCAGCTTACCTACAGGGTTTGCCTCTGGAAACACCATATATTTT. Its protein is CASSLPTGFASGNTIYF.

This chain connects TRBV6-6 to TRBJ2-5; TRBD2 aligns across 16 bases. The CDR3 runs to 16 residues. Germline V CDR1 and CDR2: MNHNY, SVGAGI (reference sequence). V gave up 8 bases and J gave up 2 bases; unmatched junction bases: 5. CDR3 DNA sequence: TGTGCCAGCCTTGGGACTAGCGGGGGGGGACAAGAGACCCAGTACTTC. It translates to CASLGTSGGGQETQYF.

This clone was counted a single time. The chain is built from TRBV5-1 and TRBJ2-3; 7 nucleotides line up with TRBD1. CDR1 SGHRS and CDR2 YFSETQ come from the germline V gene. The CDR3 totals 15 residues. V shed 0 bases, J shed 4 bases, and the junction held 5 bases outside the gene matches. CDR3 DNA sequence: TGCGCCAGCAGCTTGGAGGGACAGTCCTCAGATACGCAGTATTTT. Protein product: CASSLEGQSSDTQYF. The variable domain in full, completed from reference TRBV5-1 and TRBJ2-3, reads KAGVTQTPRYLIKTRGQQVTLSCSPISGHRSVSWYQQTPGQGLQFLFEYFSETQRNKGNFPGRFSGRQFSNSRSEMNVSTLELGDSALYLCASSLEGQSSDTQYFGPGTRLTVL.

The rearrangement joins TRBV5-6 to TRBJ2-2; D possibly corresponds to TRBD2 (6 bases). This CDR3 comprises 16 residues. CDR1 and CDR2 from the germline V gene are SGHDT and YYEEEE. V was shortened by 4 bases and J by 6 bases, with 19 bases between the two germline ends. CDR3 in amino acids: CASSGSWGVPAGELFF. The CDR3 region has the DNA TGTGCCAGCAGCGGATCTTGGGGGGTTCCCGCCGGGGAGCTGTTTTTT.

This chain connects TRBV19 to TRBJ2-1, with 9 bases that match TRBD2. The CDR3 contains 14 residues. Trimming at V came to 4 bases and at J to 10 bases, leaving 8 bases not matched to a gene. Germline CDR1 LNHDA, CDR2 SQIVND (reference sequence). The CDR3 sequence: CASSTWAGGPEQFF. The CDR3 DNA follows: TGTGCCAGTAGTACGTGGGCGGGGGGGCCGGAGCAGTTCTTC.

The chain combines TRBV7-9 with TRBJ2-3, with 8 positions matching TRBD2. CDR3 length equals 16 residues. From germline, CDR1 is SEHNR and CDR2 FQNEAQ (reference sequence). Germline trimming cut 4 bases from V and 3 bases from J; bases unmatched to any gene: 9. CDR3 amino acids: CASSYPSGGGTDTQYF. As DNA, the CDR3 is TGTGCCAGCAGCTACCCAAGCGGGGGTGGAACAGATACGCAGTATTTT.

The rearrangement joins TRBV4-3 to TRBJ2-5; D may be TRBD2 (5 bases). V shed 1 base and J shed 1 base, with 10 bases lying between them. CDR1 and CDR2 (germline): LGHNA, YSLEER. This CDR3 is 15 amino acids long. The CDR3 DNA follows: TGCGCCAGCAGCCAAGGGGAGATAACCCAAGAGACCCAGTACTTC. Its protein product is CASSQGEITQETQYF.

This sequence joins TRBV19 and TRBJ2-6; 9 bases map to TRBD1. V lost 0 bases to trimming and J lost 1 base; unmatched junction nucleotides: 1. The CDR3 runs to 17 residues. Germline lookup yields CDR1 LNHDA and CDR2 SQIVND (reference sequence). The CDR3 DNA is TGTGCCAGTAGTATAGATGGACAGGGGTCTGGGGCCAACGTCCTGACTTTC. Translation gives CASSIDGQGSGANVLTF.